The 28 T cell receptor beta chains listed next were all sequenced from one sample in a study of sequential checkpoint blockade in melanoma. Regarding treatment: randomized to nivolumab then ipilimumab (arm A) or the reverse (arm B). Libraries were prepared by immunoSEQ multiplex PCR; TCRdb keeps only in-frame clonotypes and omits some of them. In the table there are 10,000 or so clones, around 73% of which are singletons. Sequenced material: CD8+ T cells sorted from blood (inferred from file names), taken from a patient given nivolumab and ipilimumab in sequence. These receptors were taken from a human donor with melanoma.

The gene calls are TRBV27 and TRBJ1-6; TRBD1 aligns across 9 bases. In germline, CDR1 is MNHEY, CDR2 SMNVEV (reference sequence). Germline trimming cut 5 bases from V and 2 bases from J; bases unmatched to any gene: 4. There are 16 residues in the CDR3. The CDR3 sequence: CASSPGTGTYNSPLHF. Written as DNA, the CDR3 is TGTGCCAGCAGTCCCGGGACAGGGACCTATAATTCACCCCTCCACTTT.

V is TRBV7-9 and J is TRBJ2-5; 8 bases are a match to TRBD1. CDR1 SEHNR and CDR2 FQNEAQ come from the germline V gene (reference sequence). V shed 0 bases and J 3 bases; nucleotides not matched to a gene: 3. The CDR3 length is 15 residues. In DNA form, the CDR3 reads TGTGCCAGCAGCTTAGCGCCGACAGGGGAAGAGACCCAGTACTTC. Amino acids: CASSLAPTGEETQYF.

The J gene is TRBJ1-1, the V gene TRBV6-1, with D perhaps matching TRBD1 (6 bases). The CDR3 spans 13 residues. Germline V CDR1 and CDR2: MNHNS, SASEGT. V lost 6 bases, J lost 0 bases, and 8 bases lay in between. The CDR3 protein is CASSWTVNTEAFF. The CDR3 bases are TGTGCCAGCAGCTGGACAGTGAACACTGAAGCTTTCTTT.

The V call is TRBV29-1, the J call TRBJ1-2; D not certain. CDR3 length: 14 amino acids. The germline V gene encodes CDR1 SQVTM and CDR2 ANQGSEA. Trimming removed 0 bases at V and 4 bases at J, with 12 bases between. CDR3 region: CSVEENSSLYGYTF. The CDR3 DNA reads as TGCAGCGTTGAAGAAAACAGTTCCCTCTATGGCTACACCTTC.

The chain combines TRBV7-9 with TRBJ1-1; D is ambiguous. The length of the CDR3 is 13 residues. V lost 5 bases, J lost 1 base, and 8 bases lay in between. The V gene's germline CDR1 is SEHNR and CDR2 FQNEAQ (reference sequence). The CDR3 DNA reads TGTGCCAGCAGCGAAGAGCAGAACACTGAAGCTTTCTTT. Its translation is CASSEEQNTEAFF.

The chain is built from TRBV13 and TRBJ1-2; no reliable D call. The CDR3 runs 12 residues. CDR1 is PRHDT, CDR2 FYEKMQ, per germline (reference sequence). V was clipped by 4 bases and J by 10 bases, with 13 bases between them. Written as DNA, the CDR3 is TGTGCCAGCAGCTCCCTAGAGCGGTACTACACCTTC. Encoded protein: CASSSLERYYTF.

The chain has TRBV27 and TRBJ2-7, with 7 bases lining up with TRBD2. CDR1 is MNHEY and CDR2 is SMNVEV in the germline V gene (reference sequence). J lost 6 bases, V lost 2 bases, and 1 base had no gene match. This CDR3 contains 12 residues. CDR3 amino acids: CASSLGGGEQYF. The CDR3 region has the DNA TGTGCCAGCAGTTTAGGCGGGGGCGAGCAGTACTTC.

This rearrangement joins TRBV7-2 to TRBJ2-7; TRBD2 might be the D (6 bases). Per the germline V gene, CDR1 is SGHTA and CDR2 is FQGNSA. The CDR3 runs 15 residues. Trimming took off 1 base at V and 2 bases at J, with 12 bases between the two ends. CDR3 DNA: TGTGCCAGCAGCTTAGAGGAGGGGTCGGCCTACGAGCAGTACTTC. Protein product: CASSLEEGSAYEQYF.

Points on this clone: Distinct nucleotide sequences in the sample also encode this CDR3. This chain links TRBV7-9 with TRBJ2-7, with TRBD1 as a possible D gene (6 bases). Germline assignment: CDR1 SEHNR and CDR2 FQNEAQ (reference sequence). V was clipped by 4 bases and J by 7 bases, with 14 bases between them. This CDR3 is 13 amino acids long. The CDR3 spells CASSSPRGREQYF. CDR3 nucleotide sequence: TGTGCCAGCAGCTCCCCCAGGGGTAGGGAGCAGTACTTC.

The CDR3 nucleotides read TGTGCCACCAGCCTGGGGGGGGATTCCTACGAGCAGTACTTC. Encoded protein: CATSLGGDSYEQYF. The rearrangement joins TRBV15 to TRBJ2-7, with 7 bases identical to TRBD2. Trimming cost V 5 bases and J 1 base; bases outside gene matches: 5. Germline V gene lookup returns CDR1 LNHNV and CDR2 YYDKDF (reference sequence). This CDR3 contains 14 residues.

This clone has only a few counts. The CDR3 loop is CASSKGQAENTGELFF. As DNA, the CDR3 is TGTGCCAGCAGCAAAGGACAGGCGGAGAACACCGGGGAGCTGTTTTTT. The rearrangement links TRBV21-1 to TRBJ2-2; whether TRBD1, the table's D call, matches the DNA was not checked. TRBV21-1 is a documented pseudogene. The CDR3 sequence is 16 residues long.

This clone has more than one count but fewer than ten. This chain links TRBV4-1 with TRBJ2-5; tentatively, D is TRBD2 (6 bases). Trimming took 4 bases from V and 0 from J, leaving 15 bases between them. Germline assignment: CDR1 MGHRA and CDR2 YSYEKL. This CDR3 has 16 residues. CDR3 amino acids: CASSPPGGQHQETQYF. For the CDR3, the DNA is TGCGCCAGCAGCCCTCCTGGAGGGCAACACCAAGAGACCCAGTACTTC.

The rearrangement uses TRBV29-1 and TRBJ2-2, with a weak D call TRBD1 (5 bases). V dropped 6 bases and J dropped 6 bases, with 17 bases sitting between them. The CDR3 spans 14 residues. The germline CDR1 and CDR2 sequences are SQVTM and ANQGSEA. CDR3 nucleotide sequence: TGCAGCGTCTATTGGGGCGAAGGACCCGGGGAGCTGTTTTTT. This sequence encodes CSVYWGEGPGELFF.

This chain connects TRBV10-2 to TRBJ2-7; D might be TRBD2 (6 bases). V was clipped by 6 bases and J by 3 bases, with 12 bases between them. The CDR3 consists of 13 residues. Germline V CDR1 and CDR2: WSHSY, SAAADI. CDR3 amino acids: CASRGGISYEQYF. The CDR3 bases are TGCGCCAGCAGGGGGGGAATTAGCTACGAGCAGTACTTC.

The chain links TRBV27 to TRBJ1-5, with unresolved D. Trimming took 0 bases from V and 9 from J, leaving 9 bases between them. The germline gives CDR1 MNHEY, CDR2 SMNVEV (reference sequence). CDR3 length: 13 residues. The chain's CDR3 is CASSLSEGRPQHF. As DNA, the CDR3 is TGTGCCAGCAGTTTATCAGAGGGTCGGCCCCAGCATTTT.

This chain uses TRBV30 with TRBJ2-6, with D maybe TRBD1 (6 bases). The CDR3 sequence is 15 residues long. V was clipped by 1 base and J by 1 base, with 8 bases between them. CDR1 GTSNPN and CDR2 SVGIG come from the germline V gene (reference sequence). The CDR3 protein is CAWSARGSGANVLTF. The CDR3 DNA reads as TGTGCCTGGAGTGCTAGGGGGTCTGGGGCCAACGTCCTGACTTTC.

The V and J genes are TRBV4-2 and TRBJ2-1, with 8 bases matching TRBD2. There are 14 residues in the CDR3. The V and J ends lost 1 base and 9 bases, in that order; junction bases with no gene match: 5. Per germline, CDR1 LGHNA and CDR2 YNFKEQ. The CDR3 sequence is CASSQAGGRLEQFF. The CDR3 bases are TGTGCCAGCAGCCAAGCGGGGGGGCGTCTTGAGCAGTTCTTC.

The V call is TRBV2, the J call TRBJ2-2, with 8 bases that match TRBD2. Germline-derived CDR1 and CDR2 are SNHLY and FYNNEI. The CDR3 runs to 18 residues. Unmatched junction bases numbered 16, after V lost 6 bases and J lost 4 bases. The CDR3 loop is CASRQRGGEPIGTGELFF. CDR3 sequence (DNA): TGTGCCAGCAGGCAACGGGGGGGGGAGCCTATTGGCACCGGGGAGCTGTTTTTT. Full variable domain (missing parts from reference TRBV2 and TRBJ2-2): EPEVTQTPSHQVTQMGQEVILRCVPISNHLYFYWYRQILGQKVEFLVSFYNNEISEKSEIFDDQFSVERPDGSNFTLKIRSTKLEDSAMYFCASRQRGGEPIGTGELFFGEGSRLTVL.

The chain recombines TRBV6-1 with TRBJ1-4; the D is unclear. CDR3 size: 14 residues. V lost 2 bases, J lost 7 bases, and 11 bases lay in between. Germline V gene data show CDR1 as MNHNS and CDR2 as SASEGT. Here the CDR3 reads CASSEWGGGEKLFF. The CDR3 DNA reads as TGTGCCAGCAGTGAATGGGGAGGTGGTGAAAAACTGTTTTTT.

The CDR3 reads CASSLEGLATDTQYF. The CDR3 bases are TGTGCCAGCAGCTTAGAGGGACTAGCCACAGATACGCAGTATTTT. This chain joins TRBV11-2 and TRBJ2-3; 9 bases align to TRBD2. The CDR3 length is 15 residues. Looked up from germline, CDR1 is SGHAT and CDR2 is FQNNGV. V lost 0 bases, J lost 2 bases, and 0 bases stayed unmatched.

This clone is categorized as medium-sized. The chain joins TRBV7-6 to TRBJ2-1; TRBD2 matches 10 bases. In germline, CDR1 is SGHVS, CDR2 FNYEAQ. The CDR3 sequence is 13 residues long. V lost 6 bases, J lost 10 bases, and 6 bases stayed unmatched. CDR3 nucleotide sequence: TGTGCCAGCAGTATGGAACTAGCGGGAGAGCAGTTCTTC. Translation: CASSMELAGEQFF.

This rearrangement joins TRBV27 to TRBJ1-2; 7 bases fit TRBD1. Germline CDR1 and CDR2: MNHEY and SMNVEV (reference sequence). V lost 3 bases, J lost 8 bases, and 9 bases stayed unmatched. CDR3 length: 14 amino acids. In DNA form, the CDR3 reads TGTGCCAGCAGTTTTTCAACAGGGGTGTGGGGCTACACCTTC. As protein: CASSFSTGVWGYTF.

This clone was counted a single time. The rearrangement uses TRBV6-1 and TRBJ2-2, with TRBD2 identical over 10 bases. Germline lookup yields CDR1 MNHNS and CDR2 SASEGT. The CDR3 extends over 15 amino acids. The ends lost 6 bases at V and 6 bases at J; junction bases unmatched: 7. DNA of the CDR3: TGTGCCAGCAGCGGGGGACTAGCGTCCTCCGGGGAGCTGTTTTTT. Its translation: CASSGGLASSGELFF.

V and J are TRBV11-2 and TRBJ2-7; a weak D match, TRBD1 (6 bases). This CDR3 is built from 14 residues. V was trimmed by 5 bases and J by 0 bases, leaving 11 bases between them. Germline loops: CDR1 SGHAT, CDR2 FQNNGV. Here the CDR3 DNA reads TGTGCCAGCAGCACCAGGGACAACTCCTACGAGCAGTACGTC. It codes for CASSTRDNSYEQYV.

This clone was observed a few times. Other DNA sequences of this sample code for an identical CDR3. This rearrangement joins TRBV5-1 to TRBJ1-1; TRBD1 agrees at 8 bases. Trimming cost V 0 bases and J 5 bases; bases outside gene matches: 3. From germline, CDR1 is SGHRS and CDR2 YFSETQ. The CDR3 runs to 14 residues. The DNA for the CDR3 is TGCGCCAGCAGCTTGGCAGGGGGCTATACTGAAGCTTTCTTT. Residues: CASSLAGGYTEAFF.

CDR3 protein: CASGGHQYNEQFF. In DNA form, the CDR3 reads TGTGCCAGCGGTGGTCATCAATACAATGAGCAGTTCTTC. The chain carries TRBV6-1 and TRBJ2-1; D remains ambiguous. V lost 8 bases to trimming and J lost 4 bases, with 12 bases between them. Germline loops: CDR1 MNHNS, CDR2 SASEGT. This CDR3 region has 13 residues.

The chain links TRBV4-2 to TRBJ1-2; weak D call: TRBD1 (5 bases). CDR1 and CDR2 from the germline V gene are LGHNA and YNFKEQ. The CDR3 covers 17 residues. Trimming removed 0 bases from V and 1 base from J, with 15 bases in between. CDR3 nucleotide sequence: TGTGCCAGCAGCCAAGATTCTGGGCAGGGCCTTAACTATGGCTACACCTTC. Amino acid sequence: CASSQDSGQGLNYGYTF.

V gene TRBV25-1 combines with J gene TRBJ1-1, with 8 bases fitting TRBD1. The CDR3 extends over 14 amino acids. Germline V gene lookup returns CDR1 MGHDK and CDR2 SYGVNS. The ends lost 2 bases at V and 7 bases at J; junction bases unmatched: 6. In DNA, the CDR3 is TGTGCCAGCAGTGAACCGGGACAGGCGAGTGAAGCTTTCTTT. Its translation: CASSEPGQASEAFF.